Below, one TCR beta chain is given with its context. The data are from a study of blood T cell repertoires in COVID-19. This CDR3 has 15 residues. J was trimmed by 5 bases and V by 5 bases; bases with no gene match: 8. The germline V gene has CDR1 MNHEY and CDR2 SVGAGI. As originally analysed: Cell counts per sample came from amplifying reference gene primers. This table comes from immunoSEQ multiplex PCR, and its TCRdb copy is limited to in-frame clones, with some not included. The V and J calls and clone size were taken over from that table, and D and trimming were inferred from the DNA. Among over 150,000 clones listed, approximately 91% were seen once.

The sample comprised peripheral blood. The chain employs TRBV6-5 and TRBJ1-4, with TRBD1 matching over 7 bases. The TCR was taken from a man aged 18 to 35 with acute or convalescent COVID-19. The chain's CDR3 is CASSRETGRNEKLFF. In nucleotides, the CDR3 is TGTGCCAGCAGTCGAGAGACAGGGCGGAATGAAAAACTGTTTTTT.